This T cell receptor (beta chain) was sequenced during a study of human thymus T cells. Study outcomes and limitations: The authors found apparently biased V and J gene usage in thymic and blood repertoires.

All donors were healthy Finnish infants who were undergoing corrective surgery to treat congenital heart defects. Half of the eight donors gave roughly 0.45-1 mL blood during surgery. Genomic DNA was extracted from every available blood leukocyte. For this clone: As yet, its antigen is unknown.

Trimming cost V 1 base and J 4 bases, with 13 bases left between them. The CDR3 runs 15 residues. CDR1 and CDR2 from the germline V gene are LNHDA and SQIVND (reference sequence). Only in-frame clones appear in the TCRdb table, and some are missing; sequencing was by immunoSEQ multiplex PCR. The profile shows 46,000 or so clones, around 93% of them singletons. The sequencing input was blood. This sequence joins TRBV19 and TRBJ1-1; the D is unclear. The source is a girl under three years old with a congenital heart defect but otherwise immunologically healthy. The CDR3 coding sequence is TGTGCCAGTAGTATAGTTTGGGGAGGGATCACTGAAGCTTTCTTT. Amino acid sequence: CASSIVWGGITEAFF.